The entry below describes one T cell receptor (beta chain). The antigen remains unidentified. A TCRbeta library incorporating unique molecular identifiers was prepared. TCRdb reanalysed the PCR reads using MiXCR and keeps one entry per CDR3 protein. The sample yields some 830,000 distinct CDR3 sequences, approximately 15% seen once. With 2 bases removed from V and 0 bases from J, the gap between germline ends came to 10 bases. CDR3 length: 16 residues. CDR1 is SGHTA and CDR2 is FQGTGA in the germline V gene. This sample is part of a study of T-cell reconstitution after alpha-beta-depleted transplantation in children. Whole-study results and caveats: From newly produced T cells came most of the T-cell counts and diversity one year after transplant. Several patients had high TCRbeta diversity at day 60; it came from surviving recipient T cells and thymic progenitors. It was reported that alpha-beta T cells came from several hundred expanded graft clones (about two months after transplant).

The chain recombines TRBV7-3 with TRBJ2-2; possibly TRBD2 for D (5 bases). This sample comprised PBMCs, mostly from graft donor cells, obtained 360 days after TCRalphabeta/CD19-depleted stem cell transplant. The sequence came from a male patient younger than 18 who had a stem cell transplant for acute lymphoblastic leukemia, so the T cells may come from the graft donor. The CDR3 region is CASSLRAETNTGELFF. The CDR3 DNA sequence: TGTGCCAGCAGCTTACGAGCGGAAACGAACACCGGGGAGCTGTTTTTT. The full variable domain, with the rest looked up from reference TRBV7-3 and TRBJ2-2, is GAGVSQTPSNKVTEKGKYVELRCDPISGHTALYWYRQSLGQGPEFLIYFQGTGAADDSGLPNDRFFAVRPEGSVSTLKIQRTERGDSAVYLCASSLRAETNTGELFFGEGSRLTVL.